The clone carrying this T cell receptor (beta chain) has ten or more counts. Its target is not known. These data come from a study of regulatory T cells in long-lasting Graves disease. Study findings and constraints: Persistent patients had more shared public clonotypes (2,741) than new patients (roughly 940). TRBV28, TRBJ1-2 and TRBJ2-5 were favored in persistent disease.

Time point described: newly diagnosed GD, antithyroid drugs for less than 3 months. The TCR library was prepared using RNA isolated from PBMCs. Building of the TCR beta libraries involved iRepertoire HTBI primers and Arm-PCR of CDR3 regions. Each CDR3 protein gets one entry after TCRdb re-called the multiplex PCR reads with MiXCR. The profile shows more than 400,000 distinct CDR3 sequences, less than 20% of them singletons. The CDR3 is made up of 14 amino acids. V lost 4 bases, J lost 14 bases, and 13 bases stayed unmatched. Germline CDR1 is SGHTA and CDR2 is FQGNSA. This same sample was also part of a study on T cells in Graves' hyperthyroidism and ophthalmopathy. From that paper: Blood also held most thyroid clonotypes expanded beyond 0.001.

This TCR was sampled from a woman in her 30s with Graves disease. The chain employs TRBV7-2 and TRBJ2-3; 9 nucleotides match TRBD1. Specimen: peripheral blood mononuclear cells (PBMCs), collected at new diagnosis, from a patient treated with antithyroid drugs. The CDR3 sequence: CASSSPRRDRESYF. DNA of the CDR3: TGTGCCAGCAGCTCCCCGCGACGGGACAGGGAGTCGTATTTT.